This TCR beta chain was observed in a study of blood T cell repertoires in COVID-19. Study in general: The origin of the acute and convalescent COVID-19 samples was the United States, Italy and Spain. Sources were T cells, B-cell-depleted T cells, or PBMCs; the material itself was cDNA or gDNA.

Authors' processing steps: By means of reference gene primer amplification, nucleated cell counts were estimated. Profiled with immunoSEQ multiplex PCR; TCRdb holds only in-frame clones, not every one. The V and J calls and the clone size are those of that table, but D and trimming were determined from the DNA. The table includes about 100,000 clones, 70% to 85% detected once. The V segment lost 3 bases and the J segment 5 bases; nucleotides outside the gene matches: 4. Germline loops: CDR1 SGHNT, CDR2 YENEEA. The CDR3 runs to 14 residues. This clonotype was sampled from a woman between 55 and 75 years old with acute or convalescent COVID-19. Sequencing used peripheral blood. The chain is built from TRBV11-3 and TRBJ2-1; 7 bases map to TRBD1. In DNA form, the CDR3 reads TGTGCCAGCAGCTTGGGCAGGGGGAACAATGAGCAGTTCTTC. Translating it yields CASSLGRGNNEQFF.